These T cell receptor beta chains were read from a single sample in a study of neurological immune-mediated disorders. TCRdb re-called the 5' RACE reads with MiXCR, one entry per CDR3 protein. The data show tens of thousands of distinct CDR3 sequences, with around 24% seen just once and about 4.5% held by the top ten. Sample: PBMCs. The source is a man aged 60 to 69 with HTLV-1-associated myelopathy (HAM/TSP). The CDR3 runs from the conserved cysteine through the conserved F or W. D genes are given only for firm matches. A clone size is listed for some rows: how often the clone was seen (once, few, many), or a class if it is expanded.

cdr3_aa | cdr3_nt | j_call | clone_size | v_call | cdr3_length | d_call
CSVVVGATNTEAFF | TGCAGCGTTGTAGTTGGGGCGACGAACACTGAAGCTTTCTTT | TRBJ1-1 | many | TRBV29-1 | 14 | -
CASSYSQGYEQYF | TGTGCCAGCAGTTACTCCCAGGGCTACGAGCAGTACTTC | TRBJ2-7 | many | TRBV6-6 | 13 | -
CASSYSKWAGELFF | TGTGCCAGCAGTTACTCAAAGTGGGCCGGGGAGCTGTTTTTT | TRBJ2-2 | - | TRBV6-2/TRBV6-3 | 14 | -
CASSSVAGGEETQYF | TGTGCCAGCAGTTCCGTAGCGGGAGGGGAAGAGACCCAGTACTTC | TRBJ2-5 | many | TRBV27 | 15 | TRBD2
CASSFPGTGEQYF | TGTGCCAGCAGCTTTCCCGGGACGGGGGAGCAGTACTTC | TRBJ2-7 | - | TRBV7-9 | 13 | -
CASSQAHSYNEQFF | TGCGCCAGCAGCCAGGCCCACTCCTACAATGAGCAGTTCTTC | TRBJ2-1 | many | TRBV4-1 | 14 | -
CASSFGEDTQYF | TGCGCCAGCAGCTTCGGAGAAGATACGCAGTATTTT | TRBJ2-3 | many | TRBV5-1 | 12 | -
CASSRSGSGTYEQYF | TGTGCCAGCAGTCGTAGCGGGAGTGGGACCTACGAGCAGTACTTC | TRBJ2-7 | - | TRBV5-6 | 15 | TRBD2
CASSFRQTSRDTQYF | TGTGCCAGCAGCTTCCGTCAGACGAGCAGGGATACGCAGTATTTT | TRBJ2-3 | many | TRBV7-2 | 15 | -
CASSRGPDFEAFF | TGTGCCAGCAGCAGAGGGCCGGATTTCGAAGCTTTCTTT | TRBJ1-1 | - | TRBV7-2 | 13 | -
CASSSGQGGEYF | TGTGCCAGCAGTTCCGGACAGGGCGGGGAGTACTTC | TRBJ2-7 | - | TRBV12-3/TRBV12-4 | 12 | TRBD1
CASSMGAVEGTGELFF | TGCGCCAGCAGCATGGGGGCAGTTGAGGGAACCGGGGAGCTGTTTTTT | TRBJ2-2 | many | TRBV5-1 | 16 | -
CASREEMNTEAFF | TGTGCCAGCAGGGAGGAAATGAACACTGAAGCTTTCTTT | TRBJ1-1 | many | TRBV27 | 13 | -
CASSTGRELYEQYF | TGTGCCAGCTCAACGGGACGGGAACTCTACGAGCAGTACTTC | TRBJ2-7 | many | TRBV18 | 14 | -
CASSTPRGSDTQYF | TGTGCCAGCAGCACCCCCAGGGGGTCAGATACGCAGTATTTT | TRBJ2-3 | many | TRBV6-2/TRBV6-3 | 14 | TRBD1
CSASGLAGLPYNEQFF | TGCAGTGCTTCCGGACTAGCGGGCTTGCCCTACAATGAGCAGTTCTTC | TRBJ2-1 | many | TRBV20-1 | 16 | TRBD2
CASSFERNTQYF | TGTGCCAGCAGCTTCGAGCGGAATACGCAGTATTTT | TRBJ2-3 | many | TRBV13 | 12 | -
CSAPQDAKLTEAFF | TGCAGTGCTCCCCAGGACGCTAAGCTCACTGAAGCTTTCTTT | TRBJ1-1 | many | TRBV20-1 | 14 | -